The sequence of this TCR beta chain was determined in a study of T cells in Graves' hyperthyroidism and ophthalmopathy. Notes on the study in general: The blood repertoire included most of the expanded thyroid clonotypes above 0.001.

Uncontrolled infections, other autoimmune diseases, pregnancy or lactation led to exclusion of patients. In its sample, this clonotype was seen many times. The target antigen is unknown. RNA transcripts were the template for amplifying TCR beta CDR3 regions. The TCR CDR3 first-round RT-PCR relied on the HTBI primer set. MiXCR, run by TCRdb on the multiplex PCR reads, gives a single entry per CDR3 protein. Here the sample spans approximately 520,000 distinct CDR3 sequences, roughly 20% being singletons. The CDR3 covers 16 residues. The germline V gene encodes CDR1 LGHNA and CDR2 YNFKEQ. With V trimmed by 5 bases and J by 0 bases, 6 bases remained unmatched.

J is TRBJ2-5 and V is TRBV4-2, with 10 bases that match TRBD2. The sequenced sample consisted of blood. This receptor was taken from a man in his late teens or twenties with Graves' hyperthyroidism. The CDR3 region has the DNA TGTGCCAGCAGCACCCAAGCGGGGGGGCACCAAGAGACCCAGTACTTC. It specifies CASSTQAGGHQETQYF.